These T cell receptor beta chains were read from a single sample in a study of T cells in localized non-small cell lung cancer. Libraries were prepared by immunoSEQ multiplex PCR; TCRdb keeps only in-frame clonotypes and omits some of them. The repertoire consists of under 55,000 clones, with around 90% occurring once and the leading ten covering roughly a tenth. The material sequenced was PBMCs, taken before any cancer treatment. These TCRs come from a woman aged 40-69 years with stage II lung adenocarcinoma. The CDR3 runs from the conserved cysteine through the conserved F or W. The D gene is left open where the match is weak. Some rows have no size entry. The others give once, few or many, or a class for an expanded clone.

CDR3 length	D gene	V gene	clone size	J gene	CDR3 protein	CDR3 DNA
15	NA	TRBV6-5	NA	TRBJ2-1	CASRGIEGRVNEQFF	TGTGCCAGCAGGGGGATCGAGGGACGCGTAAATGAGCAGTTCTTC
15	NA	TRBV19	NA	TRBJ1-2	CASSTRPGNQRSYTF	TGTGCCAGTAGTACCCGCCCCGGGAACCAAAGGAGCTACACCTTC
13	TRBD1	TRBV28	NA	TRBJ2-7	CASRRTGGGEQYF	TGTGCCAGCAGGCGGACAGGGGGCGGGGAGCAGTACTTC
16	NA	TRBV15	NA	TRBJ2-1	CATSRKTTDVPNEQFF	TGTGCCACCAGCCGAAAGACCACCGACGTCCCCAATGAGCAGTTCTTC
14	NA	TRBV7-9	NA	TRBJ2-7	CASSPGGSGYEQYF	TGTGCCAGCAGCCCTGGAGGTAGCGGCTACGAGCAGTACTTC
13	NA	TRBV18	NA	TRBJ1-5	CASSPERNQPQHF	TGTGCCAGCTCACCAGAGCGCAATCAGCCCCAGCATTTT
11	NA	TRBV28	NA	TRBJ1-2	CASSYIYGYTF	TGTGCCAGCAGTTACATCTATGGCTACACCTTC
16	NA	TRBV19	once	TRBJ2-5	CASSYDGGSSSKTQYF	TGTGCCAGTAGTTACGACGGGGGCAGTTCTAGCAAGACCCAGTACTTC
15	NA	TRBV7-9	NA	TRBJ1-5	CASSSNGGSNQPQHF	TGTGCCAGCAGCTCGAACGGGGGCTCAAATCAGCCCCAGCATTTT
12	TRBD1	TRBV11-2	NA	TRBJ1-2	CASSSGQDGYTF	TGTGCCAGCAGCTCGGGACAGGATGGCTACACCTTC
15	TRBD2	TRBV6-5	NA	TRBJ2-3	CASKSEAGPTDTQYF	TGTGCCAGCAAATCCGAAGCGGGGCCCACAGATACGCAGTATTTT
12	NA	TRBV7-9	NA	TRBJ2-3	CASSSSLGTQYF	TGTGCCAGCAGCTCCAGTCTGGGAACGCAGTATTTT
12	NA	TRBV11-3	NA	TRBJ2-1	CASSLGPNEQFF	TGTGCCAGCAGCTTGGGACCAAATGAGCAGTTCTTC
17	NA	TRBV6-1	NA	TRBJ2-4	CASSEQAPSLAKNIQYF	TGTGCCAGCAGTGAACAGGCTCCCTCACTAGCCAAAAACATTCAGTACTTC
17	NA	TRBV10-3	NA	TRBJ1-6	CAISESDGLRNYSPLHF	TGTGCCATCAGTGAGTCGGACGGTCTCAGGAATTATTCACCCCTCCACTTT
15	NA	TRBV9	NA	TRBJ1-5	CASSVGGSVLQPQHF	TGTGCCAGCAGCGTAGGTGGGTCAGTGCTTCAGCCCCAGCATTTT
15	TRBD2	TRBV5-6	NA	TRBJ2-2	CASSPRDYNTGELFF	TGTGCCAGCAGCCCGAGGGACTATAACACCGGGGAGCTGTTTTTT
12	NA	TRBV28	once	TRBJ1-2	CASSLLGNGYTF	TGTGCCAGCAGTCTACTGGGTAACGGCTACACCTTC
16	TRBD1	TRBV9	NA	TRBJ1-2	CASSAINRDRGDGYTF	TGTGCCAGCAGCGCAATTAACCGGGACAGGGGTGATGGCTACACCTTC
12	NA	TRBV5-5	NA	TRBJ2-1	CASSLAYNEQFF	TGTGCCAGCAGCTTGGCTTACAATGAGCAGTTCTTC
14	NA	TRBV6-5	once	TRBJ2-2	CASSYTRGVGELFF	TGTGCCAGCAGTTACACGAGGGGGGTCGGGGAGCTGTTTTTT
17	NA	TRBV18	NA	TRBJ1-4	CASSPQRGRRTNEKLFF	TGTGCCAGCTCACCCCAGCGGGGGAGGCGAACTAATGAAAAACTGTTTTTT
13	NA	TRBV7-8	NA	TRBJ1-4	CASSLQGNEKLFF	TGTGCCAGCAGCTTACAAGGGAATGAAAAACTGTTTTTT
16	NA	TRBV28	NA	TRBJ2-1	CASIRTGFSSYNEQFF	TGTGCCAGCATTCGAACGGGATTCAGCTCCTACAATGAGCAGTTCTTC
16	NA	TRBV5-8	NA	TRBJ1-2	CASSPKRGLANYGYTF	TGTGCCAGCAGCCCAAAGAGGGGCCTAGCTAACTATGGCTACACCTTC
11	NA	TRBV6-5	NA	TRBJ1-4	CASRGNEKLFF	TGTGCCAGCAGGGGGAATGAAAAACTGTTTTTT
15	NA	TRBV5-4	NA	TRBJ2-1	CASSLPGEIYNEQFF	TGTGCCAGCAGCTTACCGGGAGAGATCTACAATGAGCAGTTCTTC
14	NA	TRBV7-9	NA	TRBJ2-2	CASGHPLGHGELFF	TGTGCCAGCGGCCACCCTCTGGGGCACGGGGAGCTGTTTTTT
14	NA	TRBV7-2	NA	TRBJ1-3	CASSLSNPVGTIYF	TGTGCCAGCAGCTTAAGCAACCCCGTGGGCACCATATATTTT
19	TRBD2	TRBV2	NA	TRBJ2-2	CASTTLDPRLAGTTGELFF	TGTGCCAGTACCACACTTGATCCTCGACTAGCGGGAACCACCGGGGAGCTGTTTTTT
13	NA	TRBV5-1	NA	TRBJ1-4	CASSPGTNEKLFF	TGCGCCAGCAGCCCCGGAACTAATGAAAAACTGTTTTTT
16	NA	TRBV6-1	NA	TRBJ1-2	CASSDALGGMIYGYTF	TGTGCCAGCAGTGACGCGTTGGGGGGAATGATTTATGGCTACACCTTC
13	NA	TRBV6-5	few	TRBJ1-1	CASSLRGGVEAFF	TGTGCCAGCAGTCTCCGGGGGGGGGTTGAAGCTTTCTTT
15	NA	TRBV4-1	NA	TRBJ1-4	CASRPIGGANEKLFF	TGCGCCAGCAGGCCAATAGGAGGGGCTAATGAAAAACTGTTTTTT
14	TRBD2	TRBV5-1	NA	TRBJ2-5	CASSFSPGGETQYF	TGCGCCAGCAGCTTTAGCCCGGGGGGAGAGACCCAGTACTTC
14	TRBD1	TRBV19	once	TRBJ1-1	CASSIVGTGTEAFF	TGTGCCAGTAGTATAGTCGGGACAGGGACTGAAGCTTTCTTT
15	TRBD1	TRBV7-9	once	TRBJ2-1	CASSTGQGAYNEQFF	TGTGCCAGCAGTACCGGACAGGGGGCCTACAATGAGCAGTTCTTC
11	NA	TRBV18	NA	TRBJ2-5	CASSPRETQYF	TGTGCCAGCTCACCGCGAGAGACCCAGTACTTC
13	NA	TRBV5-6	NA	TRBJ1-2	CASSLSGFYGYTF	TGTGCCAGCAGCTTGTCGGGCTTCTATGGCTACACCTTC
15	TRBD1	TRBV5-5	NA	TRBJ2-1	CASSPTGAPYDEQFF	TGTGCCAGCAGCCCAACAGGGGCACCTTACGATGAGCAGTTCTTC
13	TRBD1	TRBV4-1	NA	TRBJ2-7	CASSRAQGYEQYF	TGCGCCAGCAGCCGAGCACAGGGGTACGAGCAGTACTTC
16	NA	TRBV5-6	NA	TRBJ2-7	CASSLARGLVTYEQYF	TGTGCCAGCAGCTTGGCCCGCGGACTCGTAACCTACGAGCAGTACTTC
12	NA	TRBV6-6	NA	TRBJ1-5	CASSSGAQPQHF	TGTGCCAGCAGTTCAGGGGCCCAGCCCCAGCATTTT
13	NA	TRBV2	NA	TRBJ1-1	CATLTQGNAEAFF	TGTGCCACGCTCACCCAAGGGAACGCTGAAGCTTTCTTT
19	TRBD2	TRBV6-4	NA	TRBJ2-1	CASSDRGGLAGKVRGEQFF	TGTGCCAGCAGTGACCGGGGGGGACTAGCGGGAAAAGTTCGGGGTGAGCAGTTCTTC
15	TRBD1	TRBV4-1	NA	TRBJ1-4	CASTSRGTGGEKLFF	TGCGCCAGCACCAGCAGGGGGACAGGAGGCGAAAAACTGTTTTTT
14	NA	TRBV28	NA	TRBJ2-3	CASRSHRDGSTQYF	TGTGCCAGCAGATCCCACAGAGACGGCTCGACGCAGTATTTT
14	NA	TRBV18	NA	TRBJ1-1	CASSPNPGHTEAFF	TGTGCCAGCTCACCAAATCCAGGGCATACTGAAGCTTTCTTT